Listed below are T cell receptor beta chains from one sample, sequenced in a study of T cells expressing NK-cell markers. TCRdb re-called the 5' RACE reads and gives one entry per CDR3 protein, without DNA. With a few hundred thousand distinct CDR3 sequences in the sample, the ten largest clones hold approximately 0.41%. The sequenced sample was blood T cells: a sorted CD56 or NKG2C T cell subset, CD4+ or CD8+ T cells, or bulk PBMC T cells (not recorded which). These receptors came from a man younger than 35 in good health. Each CDR3 is given with its conserved first and last residue.

V	length	J	CDR3
TRBV5-5	14	TRBJ2-5	CASSRFEGRETQYF
TRBV19	14	TRBJ2-2	CASSLQANTGELFF
TRBV23-1	13	TRBJ2-1	CASRLRPYNEQFF
TRBV11-2	17	TRBJ2-1	CASRPIAGGKENNEQFF
TRBV18	17	TRBJ1-1	CASSDNLGTNFLEGAFF
TRBV14	15	TRBJ1-1	CASSRRTGWDTEAFF
TRBV29-1	15	TRBJ2-1	CSVGGVGGKGNEQFF
TRBV12-3/TRBV12-4	15	TRBJ2-1	CASSLAAGGRNEQFF
TRBV12-3/TRBV12-4	13	TRBJ1-3	CASSLGGSGTIYF
TRBV5-1	15	TRBJ2-2	CATGRGGPNTGELFF
TRBV4-2	16	TRBJ2-7	CASSQVQITPDYEQYF
TRBV6-5	11	TRBJ2-4	CASMKQGIQYF
TRBV20-1	12	TRBJ2-7	CSAPQDRDEQYF
TRBV20-1	14	TRBJ2-3	CSARDSSTTDTQYF
TRBV11-2	14	TRBJ2-3	CATAQGAATDTQYF
TRBV23-1	17	TRBJ1-5	CASSQPGSLGSNQPQHF
TRBV7-2	12	TRBJ2-5	CASSPWAETQYF
TRBV4-2	16	TRBJ2-1	CASSRTGTSGTNEQFF
TRBV7-2	14	TRBJ2-1	CASSSGTGWNEQFF
TRBV7-8	13	TRBJ2-3	CASSLGQREVQYF
TRBV29-1	14	TRBJ1-1	CSVDGRVGNTEAFF
TRBV6-5	14	TRBJ2-2	CASSYGVVGGELFF
TRBV20-1	11	TRBJ2-1	CSARIDSRQFF
TRBV7-3	13	TRBJ1-1	CASSQTGNTEAFF
TRBV12-3/TRBV12-4	12	TRBJ2-1	CASSLTATSTFF
TRBV12-3/TRBV12-4	15	TRBJ1-4	CASSLAIATNEKLFF
TRBV27	14	TRBJ2-7	CASSFGQASREQYF
TRBV12-3/TRBV12-4	14	TRBJ2-1	CASSFSPSFNEQFF
TRBV5-5	14	TRBJ2-2	CASSLRAPTGELFF
TRBV12-3/TRBV12-4	19	TRBJ2-1	CASSLTLGAEGTSNNEQFF
TRBV24-1	16	TRBJ2-3	CATSDPLSGTTDTQYF
TRBV6-2/TRBV6-3	12	TRBJ2-7	CASSYSTREQYF